Presented here are 20 T cell receptor beta chains from one specimen sequenced in a study of spatial heterogeneity in lung cancer. TCRdb used MiXCR to reprocess the 5' RACE reads, holding one entry per CDR3 protein. The data contain roughly 99,000 distinct CDR3 sequences, roughly a fifth of them singletons. The time point was: blood at routine non-recurrence follow-up after resection. The sequenced sample was PBMCs, obtained at follow-up. These receptor sequences come from a male donor with early-stage non-small cell lung cancer.

V gene TRBV7-2 combines with J gene TRBJ1-1; D unclear. Germline values: CDR1 SGHTA, CDR2 FQGNSA. The CDR3 has 15 amino acids. Trimming took off 1 base at V and 2 bases at J, with 11 bases between the two ends. The CDR3 nucleotides are TGTGCCAGCAGCTTAGTTGCGGCACCCAACACTGAAGCTTTCTTT. Encoded protein: CASSLVAAPNTEAFF.

This clonotype was seen only a few times. V usage is TRBV7-9 and J usage is TRBJ2-1; the D is unclear. With 8 bases removed from V and 8 bases from J, the gap between germline ends came to 13 bases. In germline, CDR1 is SEHNR, CDR2 FQNEAQ (reference sequence). CDR3 length: 12 amino acids. CDR3 amino acids: CASLPLSDEQFF. CDR3 nucleotides: TGTGCCAGCCTCCCCTTAAGTGATGAGCAGTTCTTC. The full variable domain, rest sourced from reference TRBV7-9 and TRBJ2-1, is DTGVSQNPRHKITKRGQNVTFRCDPISEHNRLYWYRQTLGQGPEFLTYFQNEAQLEKSRLLSDRFSAERPKGSFSTLEIQRTEQGDSAMYLCASLPLSDEQFFGPGTRLTVL.

This clonotype was observed many times. In nucleotides, the CDR3 is TGTGCCAGCAGCCAAGATGCACAGGCGGGACTCTATGGCTACACCTTC. Its translation is CASSQDAQAGLYGYTF. The gene calls are TRBV4-2 and TRBJ1-2, with D possibly matching TRBD1 (5 bases). The CDR3 runs 16 residues. V was pared by 0 bases and J by 4 bases, with 15 bases between. The V gene's germline CDR1 is LGHNA and CDR2 YNFKEQ.

This clonotype occurred a few times. V is TRBV6-1 and J is TRBJ2-2; D ambiguous. The germline CDR1 and CDR2 sequences are MNHNS and SASEGT. The CDR3 has 15 amino acids. V was shortened by 6 bases and J by 5 bases, with 16 bases between the two germline ends. CDR3 in amino acids: CASSGRTFGTGELFF. DNA of the CDR3: TGTGCCAGCAGCGGGCGGACCTTTGGGACCGGGGAGCTGTTTTTT.

This clonotype turned up a few times. The rearrangement links TRBV20-1 to TRBJ2-3; 10 bases fit TRBD2. Per germline, CDR1 DFQATT and CDR2 SNEGSKA (reference sequence). V gave up 4 bases and J gave up 5 bases; unmatched junction bases: 9. The CDR3 sequence is 15 residues long. This CDR3 reads CSATERGGPQDTQYF. The DNA of the CDR3 is TGCAGTGCTACCGAGCGGGGGGGCCCGCAAGATACGCAGTATTTT.

This clonotype was seen a single time. The chain couples TRBV25-1 to TRBJ1-6; D call uncertain. The germline gives CDR1 MGHDK, CDR2 SYGVNS. This CDR3 has 14 residues. Trimming removed 5 bases from V and 4 bases from J, with 9 bases in between. The CDR3 DNA is TGTGCCAGCAGTCATCAAGGGTATAATTCACCCCTCCACTTT. Its translation: CASSHQGYNSPLHF.

In this sample, this clonotype turned up once. V gene TRBV20-1 combines with J gene TRBJ2-7; 9 bases are a match to TRBD1. With 6 bases clipped from V and 6 bases from J, the junction kept 9 bases outside the gene matches. The CDR3 contains 13 residues. CDR1 DFQATT and CDR2 SNEGSKA come from the germline V gene (reference sequence). Here the CDR3 DNA reads TGCAGTGCCGTGGGACAGGGACGCAGCGAGCAGTACTTC. Encoded protein: CSAVGQGRSEQYF.

This clonotype was seen only a few times. The chain combines TRBV20-1 with TRBJ2-3; D call uncertain. V lost 3 bases, J lost 0 bases, and 28 bases lay in between. The CDR3 runs 20 residues. Germline V gene lookup returns CDR1 DFQATT and CDR2 SNEGSKA (reference sequence). The CDR3 spells CSASKPTSDPRALSTDTQYF. Written as DNA, the CDR3 is TGCAGTGCTAGCAAACCGACTTCGGACCCCCGGGCCCTTAGCACAGATACGCAGTATTTT.

This clonotype was seen at least ten times. The chain combines TRBV5-1 with TRBJ2-7; D unclear. CDR1 is SGHRS, CDR2 YFSETQ, per germline. V was clipped by 4 bases and J by 3 bases, with 5 bases between them. The CDR3 has 11 amino acids. The CDR3 DNA is TGCGCCAGCAGCGGGCACTACGAGCAGTACTTC. Encoded protein: CASSGHYEQYF.

The rearrangement joins TRBV20-1 to TRBJ2-1; weak D call: TRBD2 (5 bases). The germline V gene encodes CDR1 DFQATT and CDR2 SNEGSKA (reference sequence). The CDR3 length is 12 residues. Trimming pared 3 bases from V and 5 bases from J, leaving 8 bases between. The CDR3 nucleotides read TGCAGTGCTAGGGGGAGAAACAATGAGCAGTTCTTC. Protein product: CSARGRNNEQFF.

This clonotype was picked up a small number of times. This sequence joins TRBV27 and TRBJ1-2; weak D call: TRBD1 (5 bases). Germline loops: CDR1 MNHEY, CDR2 SMNVEV (reference sequence). The ends were cut back, 8 bases at V and 8 bases at J, with 15 bases in the middle. This CDR3 comprises 12 residues. CDR3 region: CASGSSRGGYTF. Here the CDR3 DNA reads TGTGCCAGCGGAAGTTCCCGGGGGGGCTACACCTTC.

The chain uses TRBV18 and TRBJ2-2, with 7 positions matching TRBD1. Germline CDR1 KGHSH, CDR2 LQKENI. V shed 2 bases, J shed 1 base, and the junction held 4 bases outside the gene matches. The CDR3 spans 16 residues. CDR3 residues: CASSPLGQQNTGELFF. The DNA for the CDR3 is TGTGCCAGCTCACCATTGGGACAGCAGAACACCGGGGAGCTGTTTTTT. Using reference TRBV18 and TRBJ2-2 for the parts outside the CDR3, the full variable domain is NAGVMQNPRHLVRRRGQEARLRCSPMKGHSHVYWYRQLPEEGLKFMVYLQKENIIDESGMPKERFSAEFPKEGPSILRIQQVVRGDSAAYFCASSPLGQQNTGELFFGEGSRLTVL.

The V gene is TRBV30, the J gene TRBJ1-2; D possibly corresponds to TRBD1 (6 bases). V dropped 3 bases and J dropped 2 bases, with 10 bases sitting between them. The germline gives CDR1 GTSNPN, CDR2 SVGIG (reference sequence). This CDR3 comprises 13 residues. CDR3 amino acids: CAWRRTENYGYTF. The CDR3 DNA reads as TGTGCCTGGAGGAGGACAGAAAACTATGGCTACACCTTC.

This clonotype was seen just once. V is TRBV5-6 and J is TRBJ2-3, with D hard to call. Trimming pared 4 bases from V and 5 bases from J, leaving 11 bases between. Germline V gene sequence: CDR1 SGHDT, CDR2 YYEEEE. The CDR3 loop spans 13 amino acids. The CDR3 DNA is TGTGCCAGCAGCCTGATAAGAGGAGATACGCAGTATTTT. This sequence encodes CASSLIRGDTQYF.

This clonotype was detected a few times. CDR3 loop: CASSLSGSDGNSPLHF. CDR3 nucleotides: TGCGCCAGCAGTCTGTCGGGTTCCGATGGGAATTCACCCCTCCACTTT. V is TRBV5-1 and J is TRBJ1-6; D gene uncertain. Trimming shortened V by 5 bases and J by 7 bases, and 19 bases separated the two germline ends. Germline-derived CDR1 and CDR2 are SGHRS and YFSETQ. The CDR3 loop spans 16 amino acids.

The CDR3 nucleotides are TGTGCCAGTAAACAACCCGTGGGGAAAAGGGCGGGAGAAGAAAAACTGTTTTTT. Translation gives CASKQPVGKRAGEEKLFF. This chain joins TRBV19 and TRBJ1-4; D gene unclear. Per the germline V gene, CDR1 is LNHDA and CDR2 is SQIVND (reference sequence). The V and J ends lost 7 bases and 8 bases respectively, with 29 bases between them. The CDR3 covers 18 residues.

The chain couples TRBV29-1 to TRBJ2-5; perhaps TRBD2 as D (6 bases). The CDR3 consists of 13 residues. V was clipped by 3 bases and J by 2 bases, with 10 bases between them. Germline V gives CDR1 SQVTM, CDR2 ANQGSEA. In DNA, the CDR3 is TGCAGCGTTGAGGGACTGAGGCAAGAGACCCAGTACTTC. Its translation is CSVEGLRQETQYF.

The chain carries TRBV12-5 and TRBJ2-3; 13 bases fit TRBD2. Trimming took 2 bases from V and 4 from J; bases not matched to a gene: 9. The germline V gene encodes CDR1 LGHNT and CDR2 FRNRAP. The CDR3 covers 18 residues. The CDR3 region has the DNA TGTGCTAGTGGTTTGACACAAGACGGGACTAGCGGGGCAGATACGCAGTATTTT. This sequence encodes CASGLTQDGTSGADTQYF.

CDR3 amino acids: CASSLHSAETSGANVLTF. The CDR3 nucleotides are TGTGCCAGCAGTTTGCATTCGGCAGAAACCTCTGGGGCCAACGTCCTGACTTTC. V and J are TRBV12-3 or TRBV12-4 and TRBJ2-6; D gene ambiguous. The CDR3 covers 18 residues. V was cut by 3 bases and J by 0 bases, with 15 bases left in between.

The chain has TRBV11-2 and TRBJ2-2, with D unresolved. The V gene's germline CDR1 is SGHAT and CDR2 FQNNGV. The ends were cut back, 4 bases at V and 2 bases at J, with 11 bases in the middle. CDR3 length: 15 residues. The CDR3 region has the DNA TGTGCCAGCAGCTCGCTTTACCTTAACACCGGGGAGCTGTTTTTT. Translation: CASSSLYLNTGELFF.